This T cell receptor (beta chain) originates from a study of beta chain features in type 1 diabetes. Germline CDR1 is SNHLY and CDR2 is FYNNEI. After removal of 6 bases from V and 2 bases from J, the junction contained 8 bases not matched to a gene. This CDR3 is 15 amino acids long. Sequenced material consisted of expressed TCRB transcripts (all of the isolated RNA was reverse transcribed). Sequenced by immunoSEQ multiplex PCR; TCRdb stores in-frame clones only, minus some. The sample lists 200,000 to 250,000 clones, 9.6% occurring once. This clone was recorded once. The receptor was isolated from a woman aged 18-30 years in good health. The sample was naive CD4+ T cells from blood. The J gene is TRBJ1-2, the V gene TRBV2; 8 bases align to TRBD1. CDR3 loop: CASSPRTGTNYGYTF. DNA of the CDR3: TGTGCCAGCAGCCCCCGGACAGGGACGAACTATGGCTACACCTTC.